A single sample is the source of the 31 T cell receptor beta chains below, sequenced in a study of B cell selection in AIRE deficiency. Regulatory T cells were sorted as CD4+CD25hiCD127low/negative. Assay used: immunoSEQ multiplex PCR; TCRdb lists only in-frame clones, some missing. The sample carries tens of thousands of clones, about nine tenths recorded once. The specimen was CD4+CD25+ Tregs sorted from PBMCs. The source of these receptors is a human donor in good health.

The chain combines TRBV18 with TRBJ2-5; 7 bases are a match to TRBD1. Germline assignment: CDR1 KGHSH and CDR2 LQKENI. This CDR3 contains 16 residues. V shed 5 bases and J 0 bases; nucleotides not matched to a gene: 9. For the CDR3, the DNA is TGTGCCAGCTCAAAGAATAGAGGGGGCTACCAAGAGACCCAGTACTTC. Residues: CASSKNRGGYQETQYF.

The chain links TRBV5-5 to TRBJ1-1, with a weak D call TRBD1 (5 bases). Germline V gene data show CDR1 as SGHKS and CDR2 as YYEKEE (reference sequence). The germline V and J ends were trimmed by 3 bases and 4 bases, with 13 bases remaining between them. CDR3 size: 14 residues. CDR3 coding DNA: TGTGCCAGCAGCTCACGGGGCGTGGGCACTGAAGCTTTCTTT. This translates into CASSSRGVGTEAFF.

The CDR3 sequence is CASSLVRGSPHYGYTF. CDR3 DNA sequence: TGTGCCAGCAGCTTGGTTAGGGGCAGTCCCCACTATGGCTACACCTTC. The rearrangement links TRBV5-4 to TRBJ1-2; D perhaps matches TRBD1 (5 bases). There are 16 residues in the CDR3. CDR1 and CDR2 from the germline V gene are SGHNT and YYREEE (reference sequence). The V end was cut by 0 bases, the J end by 3 bases, with 15 bases between.

DNA of the CDR3: TGTGCCAGCAGGTTCCGGGACAGGGGTCGAGGCTACACCTTC. This sequence encodes CASRFRDRGRGYTF. The rearrangement uses TRBV6-6 and TRBJ1-2, with 10 bases fitting TRBD1. With 6 bases clipped from V and 8 bases from J, the junction kept 9 bases outside the gene matches. Germline values: CDR1 MNHNY, CDR2 SVGAGI (reference sequence). The CDR3 covers 14 residues.

The V call is TRBV18, the J call TRBJ2-1, with a possible D match to TRBD2 (5 bases). Between the trimmed V and J ends, which lost 2 bases and 3 bases, there was a span of 8 bases. CDR1 is KGHSH and CDR2 is LQKENI in the germline V gene. This CDR3 is 14 amino acids long. The CDR3 loop reads CASSPTTSYNEQFF. The CDR3 nucleotides read TGTGCCAGCTCACCAACAACTAGCTACAATGAGCAGTTCTTC.

The J gene is TRBJ1-1, the V gene TRBV10-1; TRBD1 might be the D (5 bases). This CDR3 region has 15 residues. Between the trimmed V and J ends, which lost 0 bases and 4 bases, there was a span of 12 bases. The germline V gene has CDR1 WNHNN and CDR2 SYGVQD (reference sequence). CDR3 loop: CASSESTGVGTEAFF. The CDR3 nucleotides read TGCGCCAGCAGTGAGTCGACGGGGGTTGGCACTGAAGCTTTCTTT.

The chain has TRBV13 and TRBJ2-3, with 10 bases that match TRBD2. V lost 3 bases to trimming and J lost 4 bases; unmatched junction nucleotides: 4. The CDR3 sequence is 15 residues long. Germline values: CDR1 PRHDT, CDR2 FYEKMQ (reference sequence). DNA of the CDR3: TGTGCCAGCAGCTTCCTAGCGGGAGTTGCAGATACGCAGTATTTT. Amino acid sequence: CASSFLAGVADTQYF.

The J gene is TRBJ2-6, the V gene TRBV28; weak D call: TRBD1 (5 bases). Trimming pared 9 bases from V and 0 bases from J, leaving 12 bases between. This CDR3 spans 15 amino acids. CDR1 is MDHEN, CDR2 SYDVKM, per germline. CDR3 DNA: TGTGCCAGTAGACAGCGACGCTCTGGGGCCAACGTCCTGACTTTC. Protein: CASRQRRSGANVLTF.

The chain employs TRBV6-6 and TRBJ1-2; possible D gene TRBD1, 5 bases. The CDR3 covers 14 residues. CDR1 is MNHNY and CDR2 is SVGAGI in the germline V gene (reference sequence). V lost 6 bases, J lost 3 bases, and 14 bases lay in between. This chain's CDR3 is CASSSLGGDYGYTF. In DNA form, the CDR3 reads TGTGCCAGCAGCTCTTTGGGGGGAGACTATGGCTACACCTTC.

This chain uses TRBV6-1 with TRBJ1-4; D gene uncertain. Germline-derived CDR1 and CDR2 are MNHNS and SASEGT. This CDR3 spans 14 amino acids. V lost 7 bases and J 0 bases, leaving 9 bases between the germline ends. In DNA form, the CDR3 reads TGTGCCAGCAAGTTGGTTGCAACTAATGAAAAACTGTTTTTT. It specifies CASKLVATNEKLFF.

V and J are TRBV19 and TRBJ1-5; 10 bases align to TRBD1. V dropped 5 bases and J dropped 15; count of bases not matched to a gene: 13. The CDR3 has 14 residues. The germline V gene has CDR1 LNHDA and CDR2 SQIVND (reference sequence). CDR3 coding DNA: TGTGCCAGTAGTCGCCTGGGACAGGGGCACCTCCGGCATTTT. Protein product: CASSRLGQGHLRHF. Together with reference TRBV19 and TRBJ1-5, the CDR3 gives the full variable domain: DGGITQSPKYLFRKEGQNVTLSCEQNLNHDAMYWYRQDPGQGLRLIYYSQIVNDFQKGDIAEGYSVSREKKESFPLTVTSAQKNPTAFYLCASSRLGQGHLRHFGDGTRLSIL.

The chain has TRBV19 and TRBJ1-2; D gene ambiguous. CDR3 length equals 13 residues. Germline values: CDR1 LNHDA, CDR2 SQIVND (reference sequence). The V gene lost 5 bases and the J gene lost 8 bases, with 15 bases spanning the gap. The CDR3 spells CASSGIKASGYTF. CDR3 coding DNA: TGTGCCAGTAGTGGGATAAAGGCAAGCGGCTACACCTTC.

The chain recombines TRBV10-3 with TRBJ2-1, with TRBD2 matching over 16 bases. Looked up from germline, CDR1 is ENHRY and CDR2 is SYGVKD. This CDR3 region has 17 residues. V trimming: 7 bases; J trimming: 15 bases; junction bases outside the gene matches: 18. The CDR3 here is CAIKGTSGRADSSGAFF. In DNA, the CDR3 is TGTGCCATCAAAGGGACTAGCGGGAGGGCCGACTCATCCGGGGCGTTCTTC.

The chain couples TRBV5-4 to TRBJ1-2, with TRBD1 identical over 8 bases. CDR1 and CDR2 from the germline V gene are SGHNT and YYREEE (reference sequence). The V and J ends lost 5 bases and 5 bases, in that order; junction bases with no gene match: 8. The CDR3 totals 14 residues. In DNA, the CDR3 is TGTGCCAGCAGTCCTGACAGGGGAGGGTATGGCTACACCTTC. It codes for CASSPDRGGYGYTF.

This chain uses TRBV25-1 with TRBJ2-1; 8 bases align to TRBD2. Germline V gene sequence: CDR1 MGHDK, CDR2 SYGVNS. The V segment lost 4 bases and the J segment 1 base; nucleotides outside the gene matches: 9. CDR3 length: 17 residues. In DNA form, the CDR3 reads TGTGCCAGCAGTGGGGGCGTGACTAGCGTATCCTACAATGAGCAGTTCTTC. Protein product: CASSGGVTSVSYNEQFF.

The V call is TRBV2, the J call TRBJ1-4; D call uncertain. V lost 7 bases and J lost 8, with 17 bases in between. CDR1 is SNHLY and CDR2 is FYNNEI in the germline V gene. The CDR3 has 14 residues. The CDR3 sequence is CASTSTSQLEKLFF. The CDR3 DNA follows: TGTGCCAGCACCAGCACGAGCCAGCTAGAAAAACTGTTTTTT.

The CDR3 loop reads CASRGAQETQYF. The CDR3 DNA reads as TGCGCCAGCAGGGGGGCACAAGAGACCCAGTACTTC. V and J are TRBV10-2 and TRBJ2-5, with D perhaps TRBD1 (6 bases). Between the trimmed V and J ends, which lost 6 bases and 2 bases, there was a span of 7 bases. This CDR3 is built from 12 residues. Germline V gene sequence: CDR1 WSHSY, CDR2 SAAADI.

The chain links TRBV18 to TRBJ2-5, with D possibly being TRBD1 or TRBD2 (5 bases each). The V end was cut by 4 bases, the J end by 5 bases, with 14 bases between. CDR1 and CDR2 from the germline V gene are KGHSH and LQKENI. The CDR3 is 14 residues long. DNA for the CDR3: TGTGCCAGCTCACATCCCGGGACGCGGGAGACCCAGTACTTC. Protein sequence: CASSHPGTRETQYF.

The chain couples TRBV11-1 to TRBJ2-7; 9 positions agree with TRBD1. The CDR3 consists of 14 residues. Germline CDR1 is SGHAT and CDR2 is FQDESV (reference sequence). After removal of 7 bases from V and 7 bases from J, the junction contained 11 bases not matched to a gene. CDR3 sequence (DNA): TGTGCCAGCATCAGGACAGGGGAGACTAAGGAGCAGTACTTC. Encoded protein: CASIRTGETKEQYF.

This chain uses TRBV5-1 with TRBJ2-2; the match to TRBD2 covers 13 bases. Germline V gene data show CDR1 as SGHRS and CDR2 as YFSETQ. The V segment lost 4 bases and the J segment 6 bases; nucleotides outside the gene matches: 3. There are 15 residues in the CDR3. The CDR3 nucleotides are TGCGCCAGCAGCCCTGGGACTAGCGGGGCCGGGGAGCTGTTTTTT. Protein sequence: CASSPGTSGAGELFF.

This chain joins TRBV9 and TRBJ1-5; weak D call: TRBD1 (5 bases). The CDR3 totals 16 residues. The V end was cut by 0 bases, the J end by 0 bases, with 10 bases between. Germline CDR1 reads SGDLS; CDR2 reads YYNGEE. The CDR3 spells CASSVGDSYSNQPQHF. The CDR3 DNA is TGTGCCAGCAGCGTAGGCGACAGTTATAGCAATCAGCCCCAGCATTTT.

This clone was counted a single time. The chain recombines TRBV7-8 with TRBJ1-2; a possible D gene is TRBD1 (6 bases). V dropped 2 bases and J dropped 0 bases, with 10 bases sitting between them. Germline values: CDR1 SGHVS, CDR2 FQNEAQ. This CDR3 has 15 residues. The CDR3 DNA sequence: TGTGCCAGCAGCTTAACAGGGCTAGCTAACTATGGCTACACCTTC. This gives the protein CASSLTGLANYGYTF.

V gene TRBV6-1 combines with J gene TRBJ2-7; D is tentatively TRBD1 or TRBD2 (5 bases each). The V gene lost 2 bases and the J gene lost 7 bases, with 21 bases spanning the gap. This CDR3 has 16 amino acids. CDR1 is MNHNS, CDR2 SASEGT, per germline. The chain's CDR3 is CASSESLGTPLEEQYF. CDR3 sequence (DNA): TGTGCCAGCAGTGAATCCCTCGGGACCCCCCTGGAGGAGCAGTACTTC.

The chain recombines TRBV11-2 with TRBJ1-2; 7 bases are shared with TRBD1. This CDR3 contains 13 residues. The germline CDR1 and CDR2 sequences are SGHAT and FQNNGV. J was trimmed by 13 bases and V by 0 bases; bases with no gene match: 8. The CDR3 here is CASSLDGQGGPTF. The CDR3, as DNA: TGTGCCAGCAGCTTAGATGGCCAGGGGGGCCCCACCTTC.

The chain links TRBV6-5 to TRBJ1-1; the D is unclear. CDR1 and CDR2 from the germline V gene are MNHEY and SVGAGI. The V gene lost 2 bases and the J gene lost 6 bases, with 19 bases spanning the gap. This CDR3 has 16 amino acids. This CDR3 reads CASSYRSGVGGSEAFF. CDR3 DNA sequence: TGTGCCAGCAGTTACCGAAGTGGGGTGGGTGGATCTGAAGCTTTCTTT.

The V call is TRBV10-3, the J call TRBJ1-1; D is possibly TRBD1 (5 bases). This CDR3 has 13 residues. Germline-derived CDR1 and CDR2 are ENHRY and SYGVKD. V lost 2 bases to trimming and J lost 5 bases, with 9 bases between them. As DNA, the CDR3 is TGTGCCATCAGTGAGCGGGGGGAAACTGAAGCTTTCTTT. Amino acid sequence: CAISERGETEAFF.

This rearrangement joins TRBV4-1 to TRBJ1-2; D might be TRBD1 (5 bases). Germline values: CDR1 MGHRA, CDR2 YSYEKL. The V gene lost 5 bases and the J gene lost 8 bases, with 21 bases spanning the gap. The CDR3 consists of 15 residues. CDR3 residues: CASSDRGVGSSGYTF. The DNA for the CDR3 is TGCGCCAGCAGCGACCGAGGGGTCGGGAGCTCCGGCTACACCTTC.

The chain combines TRBV25-1 with TRBJ2-3; tentative D call: TRBD2 (6 bases). Germline V gene data show CDR1 as MGHDK and CDR2 as SYGVNS. The CDR3 spans 14 residues. V was trimmed by 5 bases and J by 4 bases, leaving 13 bases between them. The CDR3 DNA reads TGTGCCAGCAGTACCCGACTAGTCCCAGATACGCAGTATTTT. Protein product: CASSTRLVPDTQYF.

The gene calls are TRBV4-1 and TRBJ2-7; D may match TRBD1 or TRBD2 (5 bases each). This CDR3 is built from 17 residues. Per the germline V gene, CDR1 is MGHRA and CDR2 is YSYEKL. The V and J ends lost 0 bases and 1 base respectively, with 16 bases between them. Here the CDR3 reads CASSQDERGATSYEQYF. The CDR3 DNA reads TGCGCCAGCAGCCAAGATGAGAGGGGCGCGACATCCTACGAGCAGTACTTC.

This clone was seen only once. This sequence joins TRBV29-1 and TRBJ2-3; maybe TRBD2 (6 bases). CDR3 size: 13 residues. The germline CDR1 and CDR2 sequences are SQVTM and ANQGSEA. V lost 5 bases and J 2 bases, leaving 11 bases between the germline ends. The CDR3 protein is CSVNLASTDTQYF. CDR3 nucleotide sequence: TGCAGCGTTAACCTAGCGTCCACAGATACGCAGTATTTT.

This clone appeared a single time. The V gene is TRBV7-2, the J gene TRBJ2-5, with 9 bases aligning to TRBD2. CDR1 and CDR2 from the germline V gene are SGHTA and FQGNSA. Trimming removed 5 bases from V and 5 bases from J; junction bases left unmatched: 9. This CDR3 has 15 residues. CDR3 bases: TGTGCCAGCAGCCCAGCGGGAGGCGGGTTTGAGACCCAGTACTTC. Its translation: CASSPAGGGFETQYF.